A selection of T cell receptor beta chains follows, all from one sample in a study of post-analysis software for immune sequencing data. MiXCR, run by TCRdb on the PCR reads, gives a single entry per CDR3 protein. The repertoire holds fewer than 850,000 distinct CDR3 sequences, with roughly 29% as singletons. The specimen was blood. These receptors were taken from a girl aged 5-17 years with multiple sclerosis. The CDR3 runs from the conserved cysteine through the conserved F or W. The order of the fields is CDR3 protein, CDR3 DNA, V gene, D gene, J gene, clone size. A D gene is named only where the DNA matches it firmly. Clone size appears in some rows only: once, few, many, or a class for an expanded clone.

cdr3_aa: CSVWASLETQYF
cdr3_nt: TGCAGTGTCTGGGCCTCACTAGAGACCCAGTACTTC
v_call: TRBV20-1
d_call: .
j_call: TRBJ2-5
clone_size: .

cdr3_aa: CASSGFGMNTEAFF
cdr3_nt: TGTGCCAGCAGTGGGTTCGGCATGAACACTGAAGCTTTCTTT
v_call: TRBV6-1
d_call: .
j_call: TRBJ1-1
clone_size: once

cdr3_aa: CSANTAGGGGSPLHF
cdr3_nt: TGTAGTGCTAACACGGCCGGGGGTGGAGGCTCACCCCTCCACTTT
v_call: TRBV20-1
d_call: .
j_call: TRBJ1-6
clone_size: few

cdr3_aa: CAISEAPLGPEKLFF
cdr3_nt: TGTGCCATCAGTGAGGCTCCTCTAGGGCCGGAAAAACTGTTTTTT
v_call: TRBV10-3
d_call: .
j_call: TRBJ1-4
clone_size: .

cdr3_aa: CASSPSGAQTYEQYF
cdr3_nt: TGTGCCAGCAGCCCCTCTGGGGCGCAGACCTACGAGCAGTACTTC
v_call: TRBV6-5
d_call: .
j_call: TRBJ2-7
clone_size: .

cdr3_aa: CSVGEGTGNTEAFF
cdr3_nt: TGCAGCGTTGGTGAGGGGACGGGGAACACTGAAGCTTTCTTT
v_call: TRBV29-1
d_call: .
j_call: TRBJ1-1
clone_size: .

cdr3_aa: CASSSGLPRNEQFF
cdr3_nt: TGTGCCAGCAGTTCAGGACTCCCACGCAATGAGCAGTTCTTC
v_call: TRBV28
d_call: .
j_call: TRBJ2-1
clone_size: .

cdr3_aa: CASSLGSFEAFF
cdr3_nt: TGTGCCAGCAGCTTGGGCAGCTTCGAAGCTTTCTTT
v_call: TRBV25-1
d_call: .
j_call: TRBJ1-1
clone_size: once

cdr3_aa: CASSLGSPISYNSPLHF
cdr3_nt: TGTGCCAGCAGCTTAGGTTCTCCCATCTCCTATAATTCACCCCTCCACTTT
v_call: TRBV7-2
d_call: .
j_call: TRBJ1-6
clone_size: .

cdr3_aa: CSARRTWLGETQYF
cdr3_nt: TGCAGTGCTAGACGGACTTGGCTGGGAGAGACCCAGTACTTC
v_call: TRBV20-1
d_call: .
j_call: TRBJ2-5
clone_size: .

cdr3_aa: CASNDRNSYEQYF
cdr3_nt: TGTGCCAGCAATGACCGGAACTCCTACGAGCAGTACTTC
v_call: TRBV25-1
d_call: .
j_call: TRBJ2-7
clone_size: few

cdr3_aa: CASSSGQGPGNTF
cdr3_nt: TGTGCCAGCAGCTCGGGACAGGGGCCGGGAAACACCTTC
v_call: TRBV7-9
d_call: TRBD1
j_call: TRBJ1-2
clone_size: .

cdr3_aa: CASGLGSRDQETQYF
cdr3_nt: TGTGCTAGTGGTTTGGGCTCTAGAGACCAAGAGACCCAGTACTTC
v_call: TRBV12-5
d_call: .
j_call: TRBJ2-5
clone_size: .

cdr3_aa: CASSQRLSLGDTQYF
cdr3_nt: TGTGCCAGCAGCCAACGACTAAGTCTAGGAGATACGCAGTATTTT
v_call: TRBV3-1
d_call: .
j_call: TRBJ2-3
clone_size: .

cdr3_aa: CASSLYRDTNQPQHF
cdr3_nt: TGTGCCAGCAGCTTATACCGGGACACAAATCAGCCCCAGCATTTT
v_call: TRBV7-2
d_call: .
j_call: TRBJ1-5
clone_size: few

cdr3_aa: CASSLDDSYTQYF
cdr3_nt: TGTGCCAGCAGCTTAGATGACAGTTATACGCAGTATTTT
v_call: TRBV11-2
d_call: .
j_call: TRBJ2-3
clone_size: .

cdr3_aa: CASSHQDRGSGYTF
cdr3_nt: TGCGCCAGCAGCCATCAGGACAGGGGCTCTGGCTACACCTTC
v_call: TRBV4-3
d_call: TRBD1
j_call: TRBJ1-2
clone_size: .

cdr3_aa: CSVLHPGWGLAVPRPETQYF
cdr3_nt: TGCAGCGTTCTCCACCCCGGGTGGGGACTAGCGGTACCCCGGCCAGAGACCCAGTACTTC
v_call: TRBV29-1
d_call: TRBD2
j_call: TRBJ2-5
clone_size: few

cdr3_aa: CASSQDMQGPSGGELFF
cdr3_nt: TGCGCCAGCAGCCAAGATATGCAGGGCCCCAGCGGGGGGGAGCTGTTTTTT
v_call: TRBV4-3
d_call: .
j_call: TRBJ2-2
clone_size: .

cdr3_aa: CASSQGIGRPGELFF
cdr3_nt: TGCGCCAGCAGCCAAGGAATTGGCAGACCCGGGGAGCTGTTTTTT
v_call: TRBV4-1
d_call: .
j_call: TRBJ2-2
clone_size: .

cdr3_aa: CASSRGTSGRRDEQYF
cdr3_nt: TGTGCCAGCAGCCGAGGGACTAGCGGGAGAAGGGATGAGCAGTACTTC
v_call: TRBV6-6
d_call: TRBD2
j_call: TRBJ2-7
clone_size: .

cdr3_aa: CASSPSRQTTYEQYF
cdr3_nt: TGCGCCAGCAGCCCCTCTCGGCAGACGACCTACGAGCAGTACTTC
v_call: TRBV4-3
d_call: .
j_call: TRBJ2-7
clone_size: few

cdr3_aa: CSASPGFAFF
cdr3_nt: TGCAGTGCTAGCCCTGGCTTCGCGTTCTTC
v_call: TRBV20-1
d_call: .
j_call: TRBJ2-1
clone_size: few

cdr3_aa: CSAPGLAGETQYF
cdr3_nt: TGCAGCGCCCCGGGGCTAGCGGGAGAGACCCAGTACTTC
v_call: TRBV29-1
d_call: TRBD2
j_call: TRBJ2-5
clone_size: .

cdr3_aa: CSVEEQGGSSYEQYF
cdr3_nt: TGCAGCGTTGAAGAGCAAGGGGGCAGCTCCTACGAGCAGTACTTC
v_call: TRBV29-1
d_call: TRBD1
j_call: TRBJ2-7
clone_size: .

cdr3_aa: CASSYSGGRVGGTQYF
cdr3_nt: TGTGCCAGCAGTTACTCCGGTGGTCGGGTTGGGGGGACCCAGTACTTC
v_call: TRBV6-5
d_call: .
j_call: TRBJ2-5
clone_size: .